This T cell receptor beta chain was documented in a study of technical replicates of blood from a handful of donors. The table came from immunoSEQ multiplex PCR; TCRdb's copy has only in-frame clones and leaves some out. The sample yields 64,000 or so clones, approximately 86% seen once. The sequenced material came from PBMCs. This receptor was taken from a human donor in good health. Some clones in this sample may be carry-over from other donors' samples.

This chain's CDR3 is CASSEGPGANVLTF. The CDR3 nucleotides are TGTGCCAGCAGTGAAGGGCCCGGGGCCAACGTCCTGACTTTC. V gene TRBV6-1 combines with J gene TRBJ2-6; D not certain. Deletions cut 1 base from V and 4 bases from J, with 5 bases between. Germline V gives CDR1 MNHNS, CDR2 SASEGT. The CDR3 has 14 amino acids.